These T cell receptor beta chains were read from a single sample in a study of shared clonotypes between healthy human individuals. Using immunoSEQ multiplex PCR, the repertoire was profiled, and TCRdb retains in-frame clones only, with some absent. This table has about 660,000 clones, roughly 70% appearing once. The sample was memory CD4+ T cells sorted from blood. The receptors originated from a woman younger than 45 in good health. The CDR3 runs from the conserved cysteine through the conserved F or W.

TRBV28 | CASRSGAANYGYTF
TRBV27 | CASSIYRVTSEQYF
TRBV5-6 | CASSLVLLGGSYNEQFF
TRBV21-1 | CASSTRGGRSEYF
TRBV29-1 | CSATISGGRGRSGEQYF
TRBV4-1 | CASSQDPGLSGEQYF
TRBV14 | CASSQDPGGSYNEQFF
TRBV30 | CAWSVQSLGTQYF
TRBV29-1 | CSVVTDYGYTF
TRBV19 | CASRLGSTGELFF
TRBV10-3 | CAIGQGARANEKLFF
TRBV28 | CASSLASKNIQYF
TRBV5-4 | CASSAGGSSYNEQFF
TRBV5-1 | CASSLEGARAYGYTF
TRBV28 | CASSSMSLAGYNEQFF
TRBV27 | CASSPGLAGADTQYF
TRBV2 | CASTAGGSGNTIYF
TRBV28 | CASGATVYNEKLFF
TRBV5-8 | CASSPQWSQPQHF
TRBV23-1 | CASSPLPEPPYEQYF
TRBV7-9 | CASSLSGEGNTEAFF
TRBV7-9 | CASSSTGNTIYF
TRBV4-1 | CASSQNTGNTEAFF
TRBV6-1 | CASSGRTGDYEQFF
TRBV19 | CASSVTGGEYGYTF
TRBV7-2 | CASSPHGQGDTEAFF
TRBV11-3 | CASSLGDGSSYNEQFF
TRBV6-1 | CASSAAGTYEQYF
TRBV5-1 | CASSPGLAGTNEQFF
TRBV5-1 | CASSLAGGRGELFF
TRBV9 | CASSVASLDEQFF
TRBV5-1 | CASRGLAGNNEQFF
TRBV5-4 | CASSFRTGTYGYTF
TRBV29-1 | CSVEVRVNTGELFF
TRBV10-3 | CAIRADRGRFNEQYF
TRBV2 | CASSERGVLQPQHF
TRBV6-6 | CASSYFRDASPQYF
TRBV30 | CAQGGNYGYTF
TRBV28 | CASSPYMNTEAFF
TRBV9 | CASSATANTEAFF
TRBV10-3 | CAISDPGTASYEQYF
TRBV11-1 | CASSLVVLAVKGGQETQYF
TRBV28 | CASNDRPLTYEQYF
TRBV7-3 | CASSWNPGPSTDTQYF